The present T cell receptor beta chain was sequenced within a study of OX40 agonist ivuxolimab in advanced cancers. Germline lookup yields CDR1 MNHEY and CDR2 SMNVEV (reference sequence). V was cut by 6 bases and J by 5 bases, with 14 bases left in between. This CDR3 region has 14 residues. TCRdb's copy holds only in-frame clones and misses some; the assay was immunoSEQ multiplex PCR. The sample lists about 60,000 clones; approximately 86% were seen once. The V gene is TRBV27, the J gene TRBJ2-1; TRBD2 is a possible D gene (6 bases). The material was CD4+ or CD8+ T cells sorted from blood, obtained in a trial of the OX40 agonist ivuxolimab. The clonotype originates from an adult with an advanced solid tumor such as melanoma, head and neck, liver or kidney cancer. DNA for the CDR3: TGTGCCAGCAGCTTCTGGAGGGAGGACAATGAGCAGTTCTTC. Amino acid sequence: CASSFWREDNEQFF.